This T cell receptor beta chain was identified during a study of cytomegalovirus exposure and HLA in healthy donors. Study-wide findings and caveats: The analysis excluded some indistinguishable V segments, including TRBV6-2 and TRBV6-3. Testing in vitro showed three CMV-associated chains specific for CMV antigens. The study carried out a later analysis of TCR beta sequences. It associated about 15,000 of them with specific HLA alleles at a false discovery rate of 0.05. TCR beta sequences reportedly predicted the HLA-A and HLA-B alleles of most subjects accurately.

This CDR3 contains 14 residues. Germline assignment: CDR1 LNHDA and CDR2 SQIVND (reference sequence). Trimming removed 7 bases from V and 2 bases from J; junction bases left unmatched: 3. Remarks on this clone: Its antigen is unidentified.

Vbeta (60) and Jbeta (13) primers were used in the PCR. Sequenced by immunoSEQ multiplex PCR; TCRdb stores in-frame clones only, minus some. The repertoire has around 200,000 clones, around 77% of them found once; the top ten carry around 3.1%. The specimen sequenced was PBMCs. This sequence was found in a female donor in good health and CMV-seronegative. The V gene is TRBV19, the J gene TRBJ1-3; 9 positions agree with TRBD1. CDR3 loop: CASTRQGAGNTIYF. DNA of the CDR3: TGTGCCAGTACCCGACAGGGGGCTGGAAACACCATATATTTT.